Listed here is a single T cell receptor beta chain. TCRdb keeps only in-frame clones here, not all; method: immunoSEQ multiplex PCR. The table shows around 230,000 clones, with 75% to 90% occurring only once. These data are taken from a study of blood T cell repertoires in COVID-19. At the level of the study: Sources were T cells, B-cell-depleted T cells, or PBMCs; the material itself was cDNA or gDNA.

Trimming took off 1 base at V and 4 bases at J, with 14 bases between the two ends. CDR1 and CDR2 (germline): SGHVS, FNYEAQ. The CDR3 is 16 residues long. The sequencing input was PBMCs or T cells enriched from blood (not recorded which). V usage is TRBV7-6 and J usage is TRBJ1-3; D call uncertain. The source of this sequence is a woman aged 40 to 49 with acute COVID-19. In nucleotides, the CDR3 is TGTGCCAGCAGCTTAGGAGGTGAGGGTATCGGAAACACCATATATTTT. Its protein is CASSLGGEGIGNTIYF.